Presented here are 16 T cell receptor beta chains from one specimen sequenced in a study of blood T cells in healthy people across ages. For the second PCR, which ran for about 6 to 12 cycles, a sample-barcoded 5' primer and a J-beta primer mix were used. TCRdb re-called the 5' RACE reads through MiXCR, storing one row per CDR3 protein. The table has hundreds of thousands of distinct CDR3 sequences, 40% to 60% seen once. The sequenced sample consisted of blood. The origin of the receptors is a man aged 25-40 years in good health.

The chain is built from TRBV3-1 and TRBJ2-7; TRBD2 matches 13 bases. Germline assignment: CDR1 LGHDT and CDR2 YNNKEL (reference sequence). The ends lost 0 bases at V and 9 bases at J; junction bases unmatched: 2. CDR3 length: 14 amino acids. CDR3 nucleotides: TGTGCCAGCAGCCAAGATCGACTAGCGGGGGGGCAGTACTTC. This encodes CASSQDRLAGGQYF.

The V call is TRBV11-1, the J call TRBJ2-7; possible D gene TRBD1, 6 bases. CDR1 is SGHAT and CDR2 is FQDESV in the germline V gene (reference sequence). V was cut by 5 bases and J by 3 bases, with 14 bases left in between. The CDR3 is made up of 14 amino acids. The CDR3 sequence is CASSVGSGDYEQYF. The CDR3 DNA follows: TGTGCCAGCAGCGTGGGGTCAGGGGACTACGAGCAGTACTTC.

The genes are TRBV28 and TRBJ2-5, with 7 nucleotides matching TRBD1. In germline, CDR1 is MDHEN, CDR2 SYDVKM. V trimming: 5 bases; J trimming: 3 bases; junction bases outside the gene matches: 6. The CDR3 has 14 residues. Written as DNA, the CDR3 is TGTGCCAGCAGTCCCATCGGGACAGAAGAGACCCAGTACTTC. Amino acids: CASSPIGTEETQYF.

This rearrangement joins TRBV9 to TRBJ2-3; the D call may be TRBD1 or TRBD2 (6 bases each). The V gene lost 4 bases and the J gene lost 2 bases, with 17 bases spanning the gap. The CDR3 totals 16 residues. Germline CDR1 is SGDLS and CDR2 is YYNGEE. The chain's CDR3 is CASSTLLGGTTDTQYF. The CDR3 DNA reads TGTGCCAGCAGCACACTCCTAGGGGGGACCACAGATACGCAGTATTTT.

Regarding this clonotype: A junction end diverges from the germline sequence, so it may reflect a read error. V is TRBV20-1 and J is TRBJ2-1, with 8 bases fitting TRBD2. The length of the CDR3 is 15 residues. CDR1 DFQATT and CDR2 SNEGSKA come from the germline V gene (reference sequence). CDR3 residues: CGATTGTSYYNEQFF. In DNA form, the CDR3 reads TGCGGTGCGACCACCGGGACTAGTTACTACAATGAGCAGTTCTTC.

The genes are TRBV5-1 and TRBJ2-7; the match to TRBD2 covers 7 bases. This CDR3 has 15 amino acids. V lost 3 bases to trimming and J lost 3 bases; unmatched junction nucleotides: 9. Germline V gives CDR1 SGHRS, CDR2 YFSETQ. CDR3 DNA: TGCGCCAGCAGCTCACGGGGCGGGGGAATCTACGAGCAGTACTTC. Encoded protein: CASSSRGGGIYEQYF.

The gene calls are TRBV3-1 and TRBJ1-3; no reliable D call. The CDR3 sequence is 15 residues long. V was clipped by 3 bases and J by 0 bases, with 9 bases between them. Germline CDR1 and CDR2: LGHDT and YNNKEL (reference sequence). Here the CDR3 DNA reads TGTGCCAGCAGCCATTTCCTGGTCTCTGGAAACACCATATATTTT. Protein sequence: CASSHFLVSGNTIYF.

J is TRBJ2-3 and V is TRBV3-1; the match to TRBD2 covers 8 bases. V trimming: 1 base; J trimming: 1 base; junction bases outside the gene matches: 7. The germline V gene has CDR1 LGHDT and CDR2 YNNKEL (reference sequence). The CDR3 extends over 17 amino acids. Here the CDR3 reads CASSQAYSGDRTDTQYF. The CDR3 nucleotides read TGTGCCAGCAGCCAAGCATATAGCGGGGACCGCACAGATACGCAGTATTTT.

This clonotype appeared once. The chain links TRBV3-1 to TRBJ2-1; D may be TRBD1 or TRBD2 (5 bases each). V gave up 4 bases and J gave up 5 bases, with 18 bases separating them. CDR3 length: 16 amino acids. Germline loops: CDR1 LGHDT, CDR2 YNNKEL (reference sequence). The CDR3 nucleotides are TGTGCCAGCAGCCGATTTAGACAGACGACTAACAATGAGCAGTTCTTC. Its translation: CASSRFRQTTNNEQFF.

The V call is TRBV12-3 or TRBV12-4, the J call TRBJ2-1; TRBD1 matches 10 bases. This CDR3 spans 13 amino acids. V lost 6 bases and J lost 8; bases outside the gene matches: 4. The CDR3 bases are TGTGCCAGCAGCTACGGGACAGGGGATGAGCAGTTCTTC. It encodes CASSYGTGDEQFF.

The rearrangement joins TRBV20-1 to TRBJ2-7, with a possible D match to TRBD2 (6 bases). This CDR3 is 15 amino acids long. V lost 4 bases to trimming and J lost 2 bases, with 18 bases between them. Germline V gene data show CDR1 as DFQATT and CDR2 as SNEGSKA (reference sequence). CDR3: CSATPPSENPYEQYF. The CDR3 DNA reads TGCAGTGCTACCCCTCCTAGCGAAAACCCCTACGAGCAGTACTTC.

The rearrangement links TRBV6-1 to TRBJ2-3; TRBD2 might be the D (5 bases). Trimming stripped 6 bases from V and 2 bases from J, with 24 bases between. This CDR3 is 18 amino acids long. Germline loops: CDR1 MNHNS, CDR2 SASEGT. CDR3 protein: CASSLRVEASFDTDTQYF. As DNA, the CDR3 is TGTGCCAGCAGCCTAAGGGTGGAGGCTAGCTTCGACACAGATACGCAGTATTTT.

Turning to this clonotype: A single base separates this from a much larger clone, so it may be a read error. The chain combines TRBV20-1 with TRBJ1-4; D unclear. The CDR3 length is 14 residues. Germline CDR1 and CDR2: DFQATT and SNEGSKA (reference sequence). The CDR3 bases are TGCAGTGCTAGCGCTGACGGAGTTAATGAAAAACCGTTTTTT. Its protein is CSASADGVNEKPFF.

Here the CDR3 DNA reads TGTGCCAGCAGTTACTCAGACAGGGAGGATGGCTACACCTTC. Translated, it gives CASSYSDREDGYTF. The chain uses TRBV6-2 or TRBV6-3 and TRBJ1-2, with 7 bases matching TRBD1. The CDR3 is 14 residues long. Trimming took 0 bases from V and 6 from J; bases not matched to a gene: 4. Germline CDR1 MNHEY, CDR2 SVGEGT.

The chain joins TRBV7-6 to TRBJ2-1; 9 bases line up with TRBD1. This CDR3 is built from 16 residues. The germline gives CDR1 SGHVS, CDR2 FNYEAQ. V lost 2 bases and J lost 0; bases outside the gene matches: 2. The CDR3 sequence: CASSLSTGGSYNEQFF. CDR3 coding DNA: TGTGCCAGCAGCTTATCGACAGGGGGCTCCTACAATGAGCAGTTCTTC.

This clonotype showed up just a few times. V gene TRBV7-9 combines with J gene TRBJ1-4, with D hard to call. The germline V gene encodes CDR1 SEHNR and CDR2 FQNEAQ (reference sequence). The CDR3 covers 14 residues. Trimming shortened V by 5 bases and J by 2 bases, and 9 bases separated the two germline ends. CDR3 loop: CASSPGWTNEKLFF. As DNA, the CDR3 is TGTGCCAGCAGCCCCGGATGGACTAATGAAAAACTGTTTTTT.